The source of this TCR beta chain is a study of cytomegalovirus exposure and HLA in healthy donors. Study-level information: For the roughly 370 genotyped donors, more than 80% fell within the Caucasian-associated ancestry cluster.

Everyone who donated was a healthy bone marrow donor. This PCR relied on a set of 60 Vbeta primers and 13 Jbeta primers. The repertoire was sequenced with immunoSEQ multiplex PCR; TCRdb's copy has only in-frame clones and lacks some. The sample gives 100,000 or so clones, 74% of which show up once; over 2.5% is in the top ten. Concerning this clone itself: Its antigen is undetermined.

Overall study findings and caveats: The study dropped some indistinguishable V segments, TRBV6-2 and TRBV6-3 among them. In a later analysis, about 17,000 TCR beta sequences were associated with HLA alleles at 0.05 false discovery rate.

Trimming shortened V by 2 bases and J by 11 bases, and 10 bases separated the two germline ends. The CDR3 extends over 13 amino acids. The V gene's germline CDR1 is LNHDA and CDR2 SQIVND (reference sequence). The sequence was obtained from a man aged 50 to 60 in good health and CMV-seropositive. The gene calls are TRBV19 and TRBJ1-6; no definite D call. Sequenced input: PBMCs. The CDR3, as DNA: TGTGCCAGTAGTATAAATGCAGAAGCACCCCTCCACTTT. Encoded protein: CASSINAEAPLHF.